One and the same sample provided the 31 T cell receptor beta chains below, sequenced in a study of control samples from healthy donors and cancer patients. Clones were sequenced by immunoSEQ multiplex PCR, and TCRdb holds only the in-frame ones, with some missing. The table has roughly 170,000 clones, around 93% seen once; the top ten hold approximately 4%. Specimen: blood. Every receptor here comes from a woman aged 55 to 70 in good health.

DNA for the CDR3: TGTGCCAGTAGTTTCCCTGGGGGTGGTGAAGCTTTCTTT. It is translated as CASSFPGGGEAFF. V usage is TRBV19 and J usage is TRBJ1-1; D may be TRBD1 (5 bases). CDR3 length: 13 amino acids. Per germline, CDR1 LNHDA and CDR2 SQIVND (reference sequence). Trimming removed 5 bases at V and 7 bases at J, with 14 bases between. Looking up the rest from reference TRBV19 and TRBJ1-1 gives the full variable domain: DGGITQSPKYLFRKEGQNVTLSCEQNLNHDAMYWYRQDPGQGLRLIYYSQIVNDFQKGDIAEGYSVSREKKESFPLTVTSAQKNPTAFYLCASSFPGGGEAFFGQGTRLTVV.

The V and J genes are TRBV7-9 and TRBJ1-1, with a weak D call TRBD1 (6 bases). CDR3 length: 12 amino acids. V dropped 6 bases and J dropped 6 bases, with 11 bases sitting between them. Germline V CDR1 and CDR2: SEHNR, FQNEAQ (reference sequence). The CDR3 DNA reads as TGTGCCAGCAGTCGGGGGGGCGCTGAAGCTTTCTTT. This encodes CASSRGGAEAFF.

The chain is built from TRBV14 and TRBJ2-2; D not certain. V was shortened by 1 base and J by 4 bases, with 4 bases between the two germline ends. The germline V gene has CDR1 SGHDN and CDR2 FVKESK. The CDR3 consists of 13 residues. DNA of the CDR3: TGTGCCAGCAGCCAAGGCCTCACCGGGGAGCTGTTTTTT. It encodes CASSQGLTGELFF.

The chain uses TRBV4-1 and TRBJ1-2, with no clear D. V lost 1 base and J lost 10, with 7 bases in between. The CDR3 covers 11 residues. CDR1 is MGHRA and CDR2 is YSYEKL in the germline V gene. The CDR3: CASSQGTHYTF. CDR3 nucleotide sequence: TGCGCCAGCAGCCAAGGGACGCACTACACCTTC.

The chain uses TRBV4-3 and TRBJ1-4; perhaps TRBD1 as D (5 bases). The V end lost 0 bases, the J end lost 8 bases, and 13 bases lay between the germline ends. The CDR3 covers 15 residues. Germline V gene data show CDR1 as LGHNA and CDR2 as YSLEER. The chain's CDR3 is CASSQDEGAAEKLFF. Written as DNA, the CDR3 is TGCGCCAGCAGCCAAGATGAAGGGGCGGCCGAAAAACTGTTTTTT.

For this clone: The same CDR3 is also encoded by other DNA sequences in this sample. This chain links TRBV6-5 with TRBJ1-1, with D perhaps matching TRBD1 (5 bases). V was cut by 6 bases and J by 4 bases, with 6 bases left in between. CDR1 and CDR2 (germline): MNHEY, SVGAGI. This CDR3 region has 11 residues. CDR3 sequence: CASRGGTEAFF. The CDR3 DNA follows: TGTGCCAGCAGGGGGGGCACTGAAGCTTTCTTT.

This clone occurred a few times. The V call is TRBV5-1, the J call TRBJ2-3; D may be TRBD1 (5 bases). Germline V CDR1 and CDR2: SGHRS, YFSETQ. V shed 0 bases and J shed 3 bases, with 14 bases lying between them. This CDR3 region has 16 residues. Here the CDR3 reads CASSLGLSGATDTQYF. The CDR3 nucleotides are TGCGCCAGCAGCTTGGGTCTAAGTGGGGCGACAGATACGCAGTATTTT.

As to this clone: Other DNA sequences in the same sample also yield this CDR3. The chain joins TRBV9 to TRBJ2-6; 9 bases line up with TRBD2. After removal of 3 bases from V and 4 bases from J, the junction contained 20 bases not matched to a gene. The CDR3 extends over 21 amino acids. CDR1 and CDR2 (germline): SGDLS, YYNGEE. The CDR3 spells CASSGYLLGGGAPGGANVLTF. The CDR3 region has the DNA TGTGCCAGCAGCGGCTACCTACTAGGCGGGGGGGCCCCGGGGGGGGCCAACGTCCTGACTTTC.

The chain links TRBV30 to TRBJ1-1, with D perhaps TRBD1 (5 bases). CDR1 is GTSNPN and CDR2 is SVGIG in the germline V gene (reference sequence). This CDR3 has 13 amino acids. The V and J ends lost 5 bases and 5 bases respectively, with 15 bases between them. The CDR3 DNA follows: TGTGCCTGGGCCCCCCTGGGGGGTACTGAAGCTTTCTTT. It codes for CAWAPLGGTEAFF.

The rearrangement uses TRBV2 and TRBJ2-7; the D is unclear. The CDR3 runs to 11 residues. Deletions cut 1 base from V and 7 bases from J, with 5 bases between. From germline, CDR1 is SNHLY and CDR2 FYNNEI. This CDR3 is CASSEEWEQYF. The CDR3 DNA reads as TGTGCCAGCAGTGAAGAATGGGAGCAGTACTTC.

The chain combines TRBV6-6 with TRBJ1-3, with 7 nucleotides matching TRBD1. The CDR3 covers 15 residues. V trimming: 6 bases; J trimming: 0 bases; junction bases outside the gene matches: 5. Per germline, CDR1 MNHNY and CDR2 SVGAGI (reference sequence). CDR3 in amino acids: CASSRDSYSGNTIYF. The CDR3 coding sequence is TGTGCCAGCAGCCGGGACAGTTACTCTGGAAACACCATATATTTT.

The J gene is TRBJ1-2, the V gene TRBV2; TRBD1 matches at 8 bases. This CDR3 is built from 13 residues. Germline trimming cut 7 bases from V and 8 bases from J; bases unmatched to any gene: 9. Germline loops: CDR1 SNHLY, CDR2 FYNNEI. The CDR3 DNA sequence: TGTGCCAGCAACTTGGACAGGGAGGGGGGCTACACCTTC. It yields the protein CASNLDREGGYTF.

This chain links TRBV24-1 with TRBJ1-2, with D possibly matching TRBD1 (6 bases). Germline V lookup: CDR1 KGHDR, CDR2 SFDVKD. Between the trimmed V and J ends, which lost 3 bases and 8 bases, there was a span of 9 bases. This CDR3 region has 12 residues. CDR3 region: CATSDLRGGYTF. DNA of the CDR3: TGTGCCACCAGTGATCTGAGGGGGGGCTACACCTTC.

V usage is TRBV9 and J usage is TRBJ1-2; perhaps TRBD1 as D (5 bases). The germline gives CDR1 SGDLS, CDR2 YYNGEE. The V end was cut by 0 bases, the J end by 4 bases, with 10 bases between. The CDR3 consists of 14 residues. CDR3 residues: CASSVAREPYGYTF. In nucleotides, the CDR3 is TGTGCCAGCAGCGTAGCCAGGGAACCCTATGGCTACACCTTC.

Only a few counts were recorded for this clone. The V gene is TRBV9, the J gene TRBJ2-1; D is undetermined. Germline V gives CDR1 SGDLS, CDR2 YYNGEE. Between the trimmed V and J ends, which lost 4 bases and 3 bases, there was a span of 8 bases. There are 13 residues in the CDR3. The CDR3 reads CASSLRLYNEQFF. CDR3 nucleotide sequence: TGTGCCAGCAGCCTCCGGCTCTACAATGAGCAGTTCTTC.

The chain recombines TRBV7-2 with TRBJ1-1; D gene ambiguous. Germline V gives CDR1 SGHTA, CDR2 FQGNSA. Trimming pared 5 bases from V and 0 bases from J, leaving 10 bases between. This CDR3 has 14 amino acids. CDR3 sequence: CASSLTAMNTEAFF. The CDR3 DNA reads TGTGCCAGCAGCCTTACGGCCATGAACACTGAAGCTTTCTTT.

The chain uses TRBV18 and TRBJ2-1, with a possible D match to TRBD1 (6 bases). V was pared by 6 bases and J by 10 bases, with 10 bases between. CDR1 is KGHSH and CDR2 is LQKENI in the germline V gene. The CDR3 runs to 11 residues. The CDR3 sequence: CASSSGTEQFF. The CDR3 coding sequence is TGTGCCAGCTCGTCCGGGACAGAGCAGTTCTTC.

CDR3 in amino acids: CASSGRDDTEAFF. CDR3 nucleotides: TGTGCCAGCAGTGGACGGGACGACACTGAAGCTTTCTTT. J is TRBJ1-1 and V is TRBV2, with D maybe TRBD1 (5 bases). Germline CDR1 reads SNHLY; CDR2 reads FYNNEI. The V end was cut by 4 bases, the J end by 3 bases, with 9 bases between. This CDR3 has 13 residues.

This chain links TRBV6-1 with TRBJ1-5, with D perhaps TRBD1 (6 bases). The germline gives CDR1 MNHNS, CDR2 SASEGT. V was clipped by 2 bases and J by 2 bases, with 13 bases between them. The CDR3 is made up of 16 amino acids. CDR3 region: CASSEPPGVGNQPQHF. The DNA for the CDR3 is TGTGCCAGCAGTGAACCCCCAGGGGTAGGCAATCAGCCCCAGCATTTT.

Regarding this clone: Within the sample, other DNA sequences also encode this same CDR3. This rearrangement joins TRBV2 to TRBJ1-1; D call uncertain. The germline V gene encodes CDR1 SNHLY and CDR2 FYNNEI. This CDR3 comprises 14 residues. Trimming took 4 bases from V and 1 from J, leaving 10 bases between them. CDR3 protein: CASSVRTANTEAFF. In DNA, the CDR3 is TGTGCCAGCAGTGTGCGCACAGCGAACACTGAAGCTTTCTTT.

This chain connects TRBV3-1 (or the pseudogene TRBV3-2) to TRBJ2-7; D not resolved. V gave up 0 bases and J gave up 4 bases, with 10 bases separating them. The CDR3 has 14 amino acids. The germline V gene has CDR1 LGHDT and CDR2 YNNKEL (reference sequence). The CDR3 region is CASSQDRRIYEQYF. CDR3 DNA sequence: TGTGCCAGCAGCCAAGATCGAAGGATTTACGAGCAGTACTTC.

V gene TRBV18 combines with J gene TRBJ1-5, with D perhaps matching TRBD1 (6 bases). There are 14 residues in the CDR3. Trimming took 2 bases from V and 5 from J, leaving 10 bases between them. Germline values: CDR1 KGHSH, CDR2 LQKENI. CDR3 bases: TGTGCCAGCTCACCAGCAGGGGAAGATCAGCCCCAGCATTTT. It is translated as CASSPAGEDQPQHF.

The chain recombines TRBV18 with TRBJ1-1; D perhaps matches TRBD1 (5 bases). The length of the CDR3 is 18 residues. Germline V CDR1 and CDR2: KGHSH, LQKENI. V lost 1 base and J lost 3, with 21 bases in between. Written as DNA, the CDR3 is TGTGCCAGCTCACCACTGTCAGGGATCCCCAGCTGGGACACTGAAGCTTTCTTT. Its translation: CASSPLSGIPSWDTEAFF.

The chain employs TRBV20-1 and TRBJ2-5; D is uncertain. The CDR3 contains 10 residues. V lost 5 bases and J lost 2, with 3 bases in between. Germline V lookup: CDR1 DFQATT, CDR2 SNEGSKA (reference sequence). CDR3 loop: CSAAQETQYF. The CDR3 DNA is TGCAGTGCTGCTCAAGAGACCCAGTACTTC.

CDR3 region: CASSPFGGPETAFF. CDR3 in DNA: TGTGCCAGCTCACCCTTTGGGGGCCCGGAGACGGCTTTCTTT. The chain has TRBV18 and TRBJ1-1, with D maybe TRBD1 (6 bases). The ends were cut back, 3 bases at V and 11 bases at J, with 19 bases in the middle. This CDR3 is built from 14 residues. Germline V CDR1 and CDR2: KGHSH, LQKENI.

The chain is built from TRBV4-3 and TRBJ1-3; maybe TRBD1 (5 bases). The length of the CDR3 is 17 residues. V lost 3 bases to trimming and J lost 0 bases, with 15 bases between them. Germline-derived CDR1 and CDR2 are LGHNA and YSLEER. CDR3 region: CASSHAYGDHSGNTIYF. Here the CDR3 DNA reads TGCGCCAGCAGCCATGCTTACGGGGACCACTCTGGAAACACCATATATTTT.

The rearrangement uses TRBV3-1 (or the pseudogene TRBV3-2) and TRBJ2-3, with 11 bases lining up with TRBD2. The CDR3 length is 17 residues. Germline V lookup: CDR1 LGHDT, CDR2 YNNKEL (reference sequence). V dropped 4 bases and J dropped 0; count of bases not matched to a gene: 6. CDR3 in DNA: TGTGCCAGCAGCCCACGACTAGCGGGGAGTAGCACAGATACGCAGTATTTT. It yields the protein CASSPRLAGSSTDTQYF.

This clone was found once. The chain couples TRBV19 to TRBJ2-1; 8 bases map to TRBD1. The CDR3 extends over 15 amino acids. The V gene's germline CDR1 is LNHDA and CDR2 SQIVND (reference sequence). The junction had 7 bases not matched to a gene; V was cut back by 3 bases and J by 6 bases. DNA for the CDR3: TGTGCCAGTAGTATCTCCGGGACAGGATTCAATGAGCAGTTCTTC. It specifies CASSISGTGFNEQFF.

V and J are TRBV2 and TRBJ2-7, with 11 bases aligning to TRBD1. Per the germline V gene, CDR1 is SNHLY and CDR2 is FYNNEI. The V and J ends lost 6 bases and 3 bases, in that order; junction bases with no gene match: 4. This CDR3 is 14 amino acids long. The CDR3 protein is CASSGQGAIYEQYF. CDR3 nucleotides: TGTGCCAGCAGCGGACAGGGGGCCATCTACGAGCAGTACTTC.

The chain joins TRBV7-6 to TRBJ2-7; 11 bases are shared with TRBD2. The CDR3 contains 16 residues. The trim removed 1 base at V and 1 base at J, leaving 3 bases unmatched. From germline, CDR1 is SGHVS and CDR2 FNYEAQ. Written as DNA, the CDR3 is TGTGCCAGCAGCTTAGTGACTAGCGGGGTTTCCTACGAGCAGTACTTC. It specifies CASSLVTSGVSYEQYF. Supplemented by reference TRBV7-6 and TRBJ2-7, the full variable domain reads GAGVSQSPRYKVTKRGQDVALRCDPISGHVSLYWYRQALGQGPEFLTYFNYEAQQDKSGLPNDRFSAERPEGSISTLTIQRTEQRDSAMYRCASSLVTSGVSYEQYFGPGTRLTVT.

J is TRBJ1-6 and V is TRBV6-5; TRBD1 is a possible D gene (5 bases). The CDR3 consists of 15 residues. Germline lookup yields CDR1 MNHEY and CDR2 SVGAGI. The ends were cut back, 7 bases at V and 4 bases at J, with 14 bases in the middle. In nucleotides, the CDR3 is TGTGCCAGCAATACGGGACTGAGTTATAATTCACCCCTCCACTTT. The encoded protein is CASNTGLSYNSPLHF.